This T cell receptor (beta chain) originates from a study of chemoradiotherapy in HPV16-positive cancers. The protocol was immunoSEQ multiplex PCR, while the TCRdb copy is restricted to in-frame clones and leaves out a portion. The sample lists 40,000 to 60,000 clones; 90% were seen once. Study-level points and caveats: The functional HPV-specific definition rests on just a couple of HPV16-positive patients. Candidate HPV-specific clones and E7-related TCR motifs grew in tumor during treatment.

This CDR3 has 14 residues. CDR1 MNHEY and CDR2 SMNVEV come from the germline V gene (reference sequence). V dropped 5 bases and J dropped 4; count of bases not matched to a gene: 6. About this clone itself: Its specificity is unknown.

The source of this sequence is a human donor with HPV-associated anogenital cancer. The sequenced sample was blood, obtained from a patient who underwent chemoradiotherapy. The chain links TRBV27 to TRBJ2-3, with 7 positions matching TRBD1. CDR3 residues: CASSPTGYADTQYF. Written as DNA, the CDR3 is TGTGCCAGCAGTCCGACAGGGTACGCAGATACGCAGTATTTT.